This section outlines one TCR beta chain sequence together with its context. CDR1 is MNHEY and CDR2 is SVGAGI in the germline V gene. The CDR3 is 15 residues long. V dropped 7 bases and J dropped 6; count of bases not matched to a gene: 9. This record comes from a study of control samples from healthy donors and cancer patients. TCRdb's copy holds only in-frame clones and misses some; the assay was immunoSEQ multiplex PCR. The sample records about 180,000 clones, around nine tenths being singletons. This receptor was obtained from a man younger than 45 in good health. Sequenced material: blood. This sequence joins TRBV6-5 and TRBJ2-1, with 10 nucleotides matching TRBD1. The CDR3 sequence is CASTPGQGRANEQFF. CDR3 DNA: TGTGCCAGCACTCCGGGACAGGGGCGGGCCAATGAGCAGTTCTTC.